The 18 T cell receptor beta chains given below trace back to one sample, sequenced in a study of graft-versus-host responses after intestinal transplantation. Produced via immunoSEQ multiplex PCR; TCRdb's table is partial and in-frame only. The data contain about 9,500 clones, roughly 90% of them singletons. The source material was PBMCs, sampled 242 days after intestinal transplant. The receptors were gathered from a human patient who received an intestinal transplant, so some T cells may come from the graft donor.

The J gene is TRBJ2-6, the V gene TRBV30, with 10 nucleotides matching TRBD1. CDR3 length: 19 residues. In germline, CDR1 is GTSNPN, CDR2 SVGIG (reference sequence). With 2 bases clipped from V and 0 bases from J, the junction kept 10 bases outside the gene matches. The CDR3 here is CAWSSWGTGVVSGANVLTF. The CDR3 DNA sequence: TGTGCCTGGAGTTCCTGGGGGACAGGGGTAGTCTCTGGGGCCAACGTCCTGACTTTC. Using reference TRBV30 and TRBJ2-6 for the parts outside the CDR3, the full variable domain is SQTIHQWPATLVQPVGSPLSLECTVEGTSNPNLYWYRQAAGRGLQLLFYSVGIGQISSEVPQNLSASRPQDRQFILSSKKLLLSDSGFYLCAWSSWGTGVVSGANVLTFGAGSRLTVL.

The chain couples TRBV6-4 to TRBJ1-1; TRBD1 is a possible D gene (6 bases). The ends were cut back, 3 bases at V and 5 bases at J, with 10 bases in the middle. This CDR3 comprises 13 residues. Germline CDR1 MRHNA, CDR2 SNTAGT. The CDR3 is CASSENRETEAFF. The CDR3 nucleotides are TGTGCCAGCAGTGAAAACAGGGAAACTGAAGCTTTCTTT.

The chain has TRBV4-3 and TRBJ2-3; 12 bases agree with TRBD2. With V trimmed by 0 bases and J by 4 bases, 11 bases remained unmatched. The CDR3 totals 19 residues. Looked up from germline, CDR1 is LGHNA and CDR2 is YSLEER. The CDR3 protein is CASSQDRASGRAGSDTQYF. CDR3 in DNA: TGCGCCAGCAGCCAAGATCGGGCTAGCGGGAGGGCCGGATCAGATACGCAGTATTTT.

V and J are TRBV27 and TRBJ2-7, with 8 positions matching TRBD1. The CDR3 runs 15 residues. V was pared by 5 bases and J by 3 bases, with 9 bases of the junction left unmatched. Germline lookup yields CDR1 MNHEY and CDR2 SMNVEV (reference sequence). The CDR3 bases are TGTGCCAGCAGTCCCCGGGACAGGTCCTTCTACGAGCAGTACTTC. It encodes CASSPRDRSFYEQYF.

The rearrangement joins TRBV2 to TRBJ2-7; 8 positions match TRBD1. CDR1 and CDR2 (germline): SNHLY, FYNNEI. There are 14 residues in the CDR3. The V gene end was trimmed by 5 bases and the J gene end by 0 bases; junction bases not matched to a gene: 3. The CDR3: CASSLGQASYEQYF. The CDR3 nucleotides are TGTGCCAGCAGTCTGGGACAGGCCTCCTACGAGCAGTACTTC.

The chain has TRBV6-1 and TRBJ2-7; TRBD2 might be the D (7 bases). Deletions cut 8 bases from V and 6 bases from J, with 17 bases between. There are 13 residues in the CDR3. The V gene's germline CDR1 is MNHNS and CDR2 SASEGT. The CDR3 sequence: CASGYREGGEQYF. The CDR3, as DNA: TGTGCCAGCGGGTACAGGGAGGGCGGCGAGCAGTACTTC.

Details on this clone: One end of the junction does not line up with germline, which may come from a read error. V usage is TRBV6-4 and J usage is TRBJ1-4; the D gene is possibly TRBD1 (5 bases). The CDR3 loop spans 15 amino acids. Germline V gene data show CDR1 as MRHNA and CDR2 as SNTAGT. CDR3 bases: TGTGCCAGCAGTTACTCGGCAGGGCAAAATGAAAAACTGTTTTTT. This codes for CASSYSAGQNEKLFF.

V is TRBV10-3 and J is TRBJ2-7; D may correspond to TRBD1 or TRBD2 (5 bases each). Trimming shortened V by 10 bases and J by 2 bases, and 15 bases separated the two germline ends. Per germline, CDR1 ENHRY and CDR2 SYGVKD. CDR3 size: 13 residues. The CDR3 coding sequence is TGTGCCACCGGGGCCGACTGGGCCTACGAGCAGTACTTC. Protein: CATGADWAYEQYF.

The rearrangement uses TRBV7-2 and TRBJ2-3; TRBD2 matches 7 bases. V lost 5 bases and J lost 0; bases outside the gene matches: 11. Germline CDR1 reads SGHTA; CDR2 reads FQGNSA. The CDR3 is made up of 17 amino acids. DNA for the CDR3: TGTGCCAGCAGCCTATCCGGGACTACGACTAGCACAGATACGCAGTATTTT. Its translation is CASSLSGTTTSTDTQYF.

The chain is built from TRBV4-1 and TRBJ2-4, with 7 bases identical to TRBD1. V was pared by 2 bases and J by 4 bases, with 5 bases of the junction left unmatched. Germline V lookup: CDR1 MGHRA, CDR2 YSYEKL. The CDR3 is 15 amino acids. CDR3 sequence: CASSQPTGSKNIQYF. DNA for the CDR3: TGCGCCAGCAGCCAACCGACAGGGTCAAAAAACATTCAGTACTTC.

The chain has TRBV7-9 and TRBJ2-7; 8 bases line up with TRBD2. Germline values: CDR1 SEHNR, CDR2 FQNEAQ (reference sequence). The CDR3 is 15 residues long. V gave up 0 bases and J gave up 3 bases; unmatched junction bases: 4. This CDR3 reads CASSLASGRVYEQYF. The CDR3 DNA is TGTGCCAGCAGCTTAGCTTCCGGGAGGGTCTACGAGCAGTACTTC.

This chain's CDR3 is CASSPGAGGNEKLFF. The CDR3 nucleotides are TGTGCCAGTAGTCCCGGGGCAGGGGGGAATGAAAAACTGTTTTTT. The V gene is TRBV19, the J gene TRBJ1-4; 7 nucleotides match TRBD1. This CDR3 contains 15 residues. Losses at the gene ends were 5 bases for V and 5 bases for J; bases not matched to a gene: 8. Germline V CDR1 and CDR2: LNHDA, SQIVND (reference sequence). Full variable domain (missing parts from reference TRBV19 and TRBJ1-4): DGGITQSPKYLFRKEGQNVTLSCEQNLNHDAMYWYRQDPGQGLRLIYYSQIVNDFQKGDIAEGYSVSREKKESFPLTVTSAQKNPTAFYLCASSPGAGGNEKLFFGSGTQLSVL.

CDR3 coding DNA: TGCGCCAGCAGCCGATCCCGACAGGCGGGTGAAAAACTGTTTTTT. Its translation: CASSRSRQAGEKLFF. The chain employs TRBV4-3 and TRBJ1-4; D may be TRBD1 (6 bases). V lost 4 bases and J lost 7, with 16 bases in between. Germline values: CDR1 LGHNA, CDR2 YSLEER. CDR3 size: 15 residues.

The rearrangement links TRBV9 to TRBJ2-7; 10 bases match TRBD1. Germline V CDR1 and CDR2: SGDLS, YYNGEE. This CDR3 is built from 15 residues. The junction had 4 bases not matched to a gene; V was cut back by 2 bases and J by 2 bases. This CDR3 reads CASSVNGQGAYEQYF. The CDR3 DNA is TGTGCCAGCAGCGTTAACGGACAGGGGGCCTACGAGCAGTACTTC. Supplemented by reference TRBV9 and TRBJ2-7, the full variable domain reads DSGVTQTPKHLITATGQRVTLRCSPRSGDLSVYWYQQSLDQGLQFLIQYYNGEERAKGNILERFSAQQFPDLHSELNLSSLELGDSALYFCASSVNGQGAYEQYFGPGTRLTVT.

This clone was seen a single time. The chain links TRBV5-4 to TRBJ1-1; maybe TRBD1 (5 bases). This CDR3 comprises 13 residues. Germline-derived CDR1 and CDR2 are SGHNT and YYREEE (reference sequence). V was shortened by 2 bases and J by 3 bases, with 8 bases between the two germline ends. DNA of the CDR3: TGTGCCAGCAGCTTTGGGGGTGACACTGAAGCTTTCTTT. Translating it yields CASSFGGDTEAFF.

This chain connects TRBV6-4 to TRBJ2-1; 7 bases match TRBD2. V lost 3 bases to trimming and J lost 6 bases; unmatched junction nucleotides: 14. The V gene's germline CDR1 is MRHNA and CDR2 SNTAGT. This CDR3 region has 17 residues. The CDR3 sequence: CASSDRGLSGVPNEQFF. DNA for the CDR3: TGTGCCAGCAGTGATAGAGGTCTCAGCGGGGTTCCCAATGAGCAGTTCTTC.

The V and J genes are TRBV21-1 and TRBJ2-3; no check of the table's D call, TRBD1, against the DNA was made. TRBV21-1 is tagged as a pseudogene. The CDR3 runs to 16 residues. This CDR3 reads CASSKATGDSTDTQYF. As DNA, the CDR3 is TGTGCCAGCAGCAAAGCGACAGGGGACAGCACAGATACGCAGTATTTT.

The chain recombines TRBV28 with TRBJ2-5; 7 nucleotides line up with TRBD2. Germline V gene data show CDR1 as MDHEN and CDR2 as SYDVKM. V was clipped by 6 bases and J by 2 bases; unmatched bases: 9. This CDR3 has 15 amino acids. CDR3 residues: CASRPGTRGQETQYF. The CDR3 DNA reads as TGTGCCAGCAGACCCGGAACGCGGGGGCAAGAGACCCAGTACTTC.